These 25 T cell receptor beta chains originate from one sample sequenced in a study of T-cell reconstitution after alpha-beta-depleted transplantation in children. The TCRbeta library was prepared with unique molecular identifiers. TCRdb reanalysed the PCR reads using MiXCR and keeps one entry per CDR3 protein. This sample carries 220,000 or so distinct CDR3 sequences, approximately 8.9% of them seen once, and the ten largest clones take just under 6.5%. The sample was PBMCs, mostly from graft donor cells, taken 180 days after TCRalphabeta/CD19-depleted stem cell transplant. The receptors stem from a male patient under 18 who had a stem cell transplant for acute lymphoblastic leukemia, so the T cells may come from the graft donor.

The CDR3 DNA reads TGTGCCAGTAGTATTCTTCCCACAGATACGCAGTATTTT. It encodes CASSILPTDTQYF. The chain has TRBV19 and TRBJ2-3; D not certain. V was cut by 3 bases and J by 2 bases, with 6 bases left in between. CDR1 and CDR2 from the germline V gene are LNHDA and SQIVND (reference sequence). The CDR3 has 13 amino acids.

This clonotype was seen at least ten times. The CDR3 loop is CASREGVSGANVLTF. The CDR3 nucleotides read TGTGCCAGCAGAGAGGGGGTCTCTGGGGCCAACGTCCTGACTTTC. The J gene is TRBJ2-6, the V gene TRBV6-1; D may be TRBD1 (6 bases). V lost 6 bases to trimming and J lost 0 bases, with 9 bases between them. This CDR3 spans 15 amino acids. The germline gives CDR1 MNHNS, CDR2 SASEGT.

With regard to this clonotype: A single base separates this from a much larger clone, so it may be a read error. The V and J genes are TRBV5-1 and TRBJ2-2; D is unresolved. Trimming shortened V by 10 bases and J by 0 bases, and 13 bases separated the two germline ends. The germline V gene has CDR1 SGHRS and CDR2 YFSETQ. The CDR3 sequence is 14 residues long. The CDR3 spells CAGRADANTGELFF. The CDR3 nucleotides are TGCGCCGGCCGGGCGGACGCGAACACCGGGGAGCTGTTTTTT.

This clonotype was seen repeatedly, ten times or more. The chain combines TRBV27 with TRBJ1-6; tentative D call: TRBD1 (6 bases). V gave up 5 bases and J gave up 5 bases, with 13 bases separating them. Germline lookup yields CDR1 MNHEY and CDR2 SMNVEV (reference sequence). The CDR3 sequence is 15 residues long. The CDR3 sequence: CASSPGQSNNSPLHF. The CDR3 region has the DNA TGTGCCAGCAGTCCCGGACAGTCAAATAATTCACCCCTCCACTTT.

The V and J genes are TRBV4-2 and TRBJ1-4; weak D call: TRBD1 (6 bases). Trimming cost V 0 bases and J 7 bases, with 15 bases left between them. CDR1 and CDR2 (germline): LGHNA, YNFKEQ. The CDR3 length is 16 residues. The CDR3 loop is CASSQDNRGSFEKLFF. For the CDR3, the DNA is TGTGCCAGCAGCCAAGATAATAGGGGGTCCTTTGAAAAACTGTTTTTT.

This clonotype was counted many times. This rearrangement joins TRBV28 to TRBJ1-1, with 8 bases lining up with TRBD1. V lost 2 bases, J lost 11 bases, and 10 bases stayed unmatched. This CDR3 has 14 residues. In germline, CDR1 is MDHEN, CDR2 SYDVKM. The CDR3 nucleotides are TGTGCCAGCAGTTTAGGGGGGGCGACAGGGGCCGCTTTCTTT. Residues: CASSLGGATGAAFF.

The V call is TRBV19, the J call TRBJ2-5; 11 bases line up with TRBD2. V was pared by 1 base and J by 5 bases, with 9 bases of the junction left unmatched. Germline lookup yields CDR1 LNHDA and CDR2 SQIVND (reference sequence). The CDR3 has 17 residues. This CDR3 is CASSIVASGGPGETQYF. Written as DNA, the CDR3 is TGTGCCAGTAGTATAGTTGCTAGCGGGGGGCCGGGGGAGACCCAGTACTTC.

This clonotype was observed at least ten times. The chain uses TRBV20-1 and TRBJ2-1; 11 bases line up with TRBD2. Germline trimming cut 3 bases from V and 3 bases from J; bases unmatched to any gene: 1. CDR3 length: 14 residues. The germline CDR1 and CDR2 sequences are DFQATT and SNEGSKA (reference sequence). CDR3 bases: TGCAGTGCTAGGGGACTAGCGGACTACAATGAGCAGTTCTTC. Amino acid sequence: CSARGLADYNEQFF.

In this sample, this clonotype turned up a few times. The V gene is TRBV7-3, the J gene TRBJ2-3; D is possibly TRBD1 or TRBD2 (6 bases each). Looked up from germline, CDR1 is SGHTA and CDR2 is FQGTGA. The CDR3 has 13 residues. Trimming shortened V by 5 bases and J by 8 bases, and 14 bases separated the two germline ends. DNA of the CDR3: TGTGCCAGCAGCAAAATCGGGGGCGGTACGCAGTATTTT. Amino acids: CASSKIGGGTQYF.

This clonotype was counted at least ten times. The chain has TRBV12-3 or TRBV12-4 and TRBJ2-1; 10 positions agree with TRBD2. Losses at the gene ends were 3 bases for V and 7 bases for J; bases not matched to a gene: 12. The CDR3 length is 17 residues. The CDR3 reads CASSFVSGLAGVNEQFF. The DNA for the CDR3 is TGTGCCAGCAGTTTCGTGTCGGGGCTAGCGGGGGTTAATGAGCAGTTCTTC.

With regard to this clonotype: Possible read error: a much larger clone is one base away. The CDR3 end shows no conserved phenylalanine or tryptophan, and so a read error is likely. The chain combines TRBV20-1 with TRBJ1-1; a possible D gene is TRBD1 (6 bases). The ends were cut back, 3 bases at V and 1 base at J, with 12 bases in the middle. Germline assignment: CDR1 DFQATT and CDR2 SNEGSKA (reference sequence). The CDR3 is 14 amino acids. CDR3 in amino acids: CSARTQGWNTEAFS. As DNA, the CDR3 is TGCAGTGCTAGGACACAGGGTTGGAACACTGAAGCTTTCTCT.

This clonotype was observed at least ten times. The V call is TRBV21-1, the J call TRBJ2-7; the D call in the table, TRBD1, was not verified against the DNA. TRBV21-1 corresponds to a pseudogene. CDR3 length: 15 amino acids. The CDR3 spells CASSNGAGSCYEQYF. CDR3 bases: TGTGCCAGCAGCAATGGGGCAGGGTCTTGCTACGAGCAGTACTTC.

This clonotype was picked up many times. The V call is TRBV27, the J call TRBJ2-2; perhaps TRBD2 as D (6 bases). The germline V gene has CDR1 MNHEY and CDR2 SMNVEV (reference sequence). Deletions cut 6 bases from V and 0 bases from J, with 11 bases between. This CDR3 comprises 15 residues. The CDR3 nucleotides read TGTGCCAGCAGCCAGTGGGGGGCGAACACCGGGGAGCTGTTTTTT. The encoded protein is CASSQWGANTGELFF.

This clonotype was observed at least ten times. The chain carries TRBV12-3 or TRBV12-4 and TRBJ1-1; 8 nucleotides align to TRBD1. The CDR3 has 12 residues. The ends lost 5 bases at V and 11 bases at J; junction bases unmatched: 7. CDR3 nucleotides: TGTGCCAGCAGTCCAGGGGGCGGGGGGGCTTTCTTT. Protein product: CASSPGGGGAFF.

This clonotype was recorded many times. The chain joins TRBV7-8 to TRBJ2-2, with D possibly being TRBD1 (5 bases). CDR1 is SGHVS, CDR2 FQNEAQ, per germline. The length of the CDR3 is 16 residues. Trimming removed 2 bases from V and 7 bases from J, with 17 bases in between. The DNA for the CDR3 is TGTGCCAGCAGCTTAACCGCCAGGGATAGGAGCGGGGAGCTGTTTTTT. This sequence encodes CASSLTARDRSGELFF.

In its sample, this clonotype was seen many times. The chain combines TRBV27 with TRBJ2-3; D possibly uses TRBD1 or TRBD2 (5 bases each). The germline V gene encodes CDR1 MNHEY and CDR2 SMNVEV (reference sequence). V lost 7 bases to trimming and J lost 4 bases, with 12 bases between them. The CDR3 has 13 residues. CDR3 amino acids: CASTIMGADTQYF. As DNA, the CDR3 is TGTGCCAGCACCATTATGGGGGCAGATACGCAGTATTTT.

This clonotype appeared many times. The chain is built from TRBV20-1 and TRBJ2-5; D not resolved. Germline CDR1 DFQATT, CDR2 SNEGSKA (reference sequence). The germline V and J ends were trimmed by 1 base and 5 bases, with 11 bases remaining between them. The CDR3 totals 13 residues. The CDR3 spells CSARGLGQETQYF. DNA for the CDR3: TGCAGTGCTAGAGGGTTGGGTCAGGAGACCCAGTACTTC.

Many counts were recorded for this clonotype. The chain employs TRBV19 and TRBJ2-6, with a weak D call TRBD1 (5 bases). Germline V gives CDR1 LNHDA, CDR2 SQIVND (reference sequence). This CDR3 contains 17 residues. The V end lost 6 bases, the J end lost 0 bases, and 15 bases lay between the germline ends. The CDR3 sequence: CASSILPTGSGANVLTF. The DNA for the CDR3 is TGTGCCAGTAGCATTTTGCCAACAGGCTCTGGGGCCAACGTCCTGACTTTC.

This clonotype was seen repeatedly, ten times or more. V is TRBV5-1 and J is TRBJ2-7; unclear D gene. The CDR3 covers 12 residues. Looked up from germline, CDR1 is SGHRS and CDR2 is YFSETQ. Trimming took 2 bases from V and 5 from J, leaving 8 bases between them. CDR3 in amino acids: CASSFRENEQYF. The DNA of the CDR3 is TGCGCCAGCAGCTTTAGAGAAAACGAGCAGTACTTC. Complete variable domain (other parts from reference TRBV5-1 and TRBJ2-7): KAGVTQTPRYLIKTRGQQVTLSCSPISGHRSVSWYQQTPGQGLQFLFEYFSETQRNKGNFPGRFSGRQFSNSRSEMNVSTLELGDSALYLCASSFRENEQYFGPGTRLTVT.

The sample holds many counts of this clonotype. The chain combines TRBV6-1 with TRBJ2-3, with D possibly matching TRBD2 (5 bases). The germline CDR1 and CDR2 sequences are MNHNS and SASEGT. V lost 1 base, J lost 4 bases, and 12 bases lay in between. The CDR3 is made up of 15 amino acids. CDR3 region: CASSEEAGAPDTQYF. Here the CDR3 DNA reads TGTGCCAGCAGTGAAGAGGCGGGCGCACCAGATACGCAGTATTTT.

This clonotype was counted ten times or more. CDR3 bases: TGTGCCAGCGAGGCAGGGGGCTACAATGAAAAACTGTTTTTT. The encoded protein is CASEAGGYNEKLFF. The chain carries TRBV28 and TRBJ1-4; 8 bases match TRBD1. V dropped 8 bases and J dropped 5; count of bases not matched to a gene: 7. This CDR3 has 14 residues. Germline V lookup: CDR1 MDHEN, CDR2 SYDVKM.

The CDR3 sequence is CSARPTGDLQETQYF. CDR3 coding DNA: TGCAGTGCTAGGCCAACAGGGGATCTCCAAGAGACCCAGTACTTC. The genes are TRBV20-1 and TRBJ2-5; 7 nucleotides agree with TRBD1. The germline gives CDR1 DFQATT, CDR2 SNEGSKA (reference sequence). V lost 3 bases and J lost 1; bases outside the gene matches: 8. CDR3 length equals 15 residues.

This clonotype showed up many times. The rearrangement uses TRBV20-1 and TRBJ2-5, with 11 bases aligning to TRBD2. With V trimmed by 3 bases and J by 4 bases, 1 base remained unmatched. Germline CDR1 and CDR2: DFQATT and SNEGSKA (reference sequence). This CDR3 has 13 residues. CDR3 nucleotide sequence: TGCAGTGCTAGTGGGACTAGCGGAGAGACCCAGTACTTC. Translation: CSASGTSGETQYF.

This clonotype was counted many times. The chain uses TRBV7-2 and TRBJ2-7; TRBD1 matches at 7 bases. The CDR3 totals 16 residues. V trimming: 5 bases; J trimming: 3 bases; junction bases outside the gene matches: 13. Germline V gene data show CDR1 as SGHTA and CDR2 as FQGNSA. CDR3 residues: CASSPRTGLAFYEQYF. CDR3 sequence (DNA): TGTGCCAGCAGCCCCAGGACAGGCCTAGCTTTCTACGAGCAGTACTTC.

This clonotype was seen repeatedly, ten times or more. This sequence joins TRBV5-1 and TRBJ2-7; TRBD2 aligns across 9 bases. The CDR3 has 16 residues. The germline V gene has CDR1 SGHRS and CDR2 YFSETQ. V was clipped by 4 bases and J by 4 bases; unmatched bases: 12. CDR3 amino acids: CASSGPGLARVYEQYF. The CDR3, as DNA: TGCGCCAGCAGCGGGCCGGGACTAGCACGAGTATACGAGCAGTACTTC.